This T cell receptor (beta chain) was identified during a study of identical twins. Study-level findings and limits: Out-of-frame alpha sequences common to twins were enriched for low generation probability. Models predicted less out-of-frame TCR alpha sharing in monozygotic twins than was found. Twins showed weaker excess sharing in their beta out-of-frame sequences.

A universal primer site was incorporated via template switching, and the cDNA contained unique molecular identifiers. TCRdb processed the 5' RACE reads anew with MiXCR; each CDR3 protein has one entry. This repertoire shows approximately 690,000 distinct CDR3 sequences, 5.5% to 6.5% found once; its top ten account for about 2%. The germline V gene has CDR1 ENHRY and CDR2 SYGVKD. V was clipped by 0 bases and J by 3 bases; unmatched bases: 4. This CDR3 is built from 15 residues. There are a few counts of this clonotype. No antigen is known for it. This chain links TRBV10-3 with TRBJ2-5, with 7 bases matching TRBD1. The clonotype was recovered from a man aged 18 to 30 in good health. The sequencing input was naive T cells sorted from blood. CDR3 sequence reads: CAISESYRGKETQYF. In DNA, the CDR3 is TGTGCCATCAGTGAGTCGTACAGGGGAAAAGAGACCCAGTACTTC.